The 10 T cell receptor beta chains presented below share a single source sample, sequenced in a study of siplizumab effects on memory and regulatory T cells (dated by TCRdb to between 2019 and 2020). Receptor libraries were prepared by the immunoSEQ multiplex PCR assay. TCRdb carries this immuneACCESS record with in-frame sequences only. Its versions omit some clonotypes, under half of them owing to an unresolved V gene in the studies checked, with the rest unexplained. The sample has some 97,000 clones on record, about 93% of them singletons. The ten biggest clones cover under 0.7% of the sample. The specimen was Tregs sorted from blood. These receptors all stem from a human donor in good health.

The J gene is TRBJ2-7, the V gene TRBV29-1, with 9 bases lining up with TRBD2. Germline-derived CDR1 and CDR2 are SQVTM and ANQGSEA. The V gene end was trimmed by 6 bases and the J gene end by 4 bases; junction bases not matched to a gene: 16. The CDR3 runs to 16 residues. CDR3 sequence: CSVHRFGLAGRYEQYF. The CDR3, as DNA: TGCAGCGTCCACCGTTTTGGGCTAGCGGGAAGGTACGAGCAGTACTTC.

V usage is TRBV28 and J usage is TRBJ1-6; D is undetermined. CDR1 is MDHEN, CDR2 SYDVKM, per germline. The CDR3 contains 16 residues. V was cut by 3 bases and J by 8 bases, with 17 bases left in between. DNA for the CDR3: TGTGCCAGCAGTTTGACGGCAGTATTCAGCGATTCACCCCTCCACTTT. Translated: CASSLTAVFSDSPLHF.

The V call is TRBV6-6, the J call TRBJ2-5; D possibly matches TRBD1 or TRBD2 (5 bases each). Trimming took off 3 bases at V and 3 bases at J, with 14 bases between the two ends. In germline, CDR1 is MNHNY, CDR2 SVGAGI (reference sequence). The CDR3 consists of 15 residues. As DNA, the CDR3 is TGTGCCAGCAGTTATTCGGGACGGCAAAAAGAGACCCAGTACTTC. Translation: CASSYSGRQKETQYF.

The J gene is TRBJ1-1, the V gene TRBV18, with D perhaps matching TRBD1 (5 bases). The CDR3 has 14 amino acids. The V end lost 2 bases, the J end lost 3 bases, and 10 bases lay between the germline ends. Per the germline V gene, CDR1 is KGHSH and CDR2 is LQKENI. The CDR3 nucleotides are TGTGCCAGCTCACCATTATCCAGGGACACTGAAGCTTTCTTT. This gives the protein CASSPLSRDTEAFF.

J is TRBJ2-2 and V is TRBV5-1, with TRBD1 as a possible D gene (6 bases). The V and J ends lost 4 bases and 7 bases respectively, with 11 bases between them. Looked up from germline, CDR1 is SGHRS and CDR2 is YFSETQ. CDR3 size: 13 residues. The CDR3 here is CASSPPRGGELFF. In nucleotides, the CDR3 is TGCGCCAGCAGCCCTCCCAGGGGCGGGGAGCTGTTTTTT.

CDR3 region: CASSPGLAGGNEQFF. The DNA of the CDR3 is TGCGCCAGCAGCCCAGGACTAGCGGGGGGCAATGAGCAGTTCTTC. V usage is TRBV10-1 and J usage is TRBJ2-1; 14 nucleotides line up with TRBD2. The CDR3 totals 15 residues. Trimming removed 6 bases from V and 6 bases from J; junction bases left unmatched: 4. Germline loops: CDR1 WNHNN, CDR2 SYGVQD (reference sequence).

The chain couples TRBV5-1 to TRBJ1-1; D is perhaps TRBD1 (5 bases). Germline loops: CDR1 SGHRS, CDR2 YFSETQ. Trimming cost V 0 bases and J 10 bases, with 13 bases left between them. The CDR3 loop spans 13 amino acids. The CDR3 is CASSLGWDLAAFF. In nucleotides, the CDR3 is TGCGCCAGCAGCTTGGGATGGGACCTGGCAGCTTTCTTT.

This chain joins TRBV29-1 and TRBJ1-1; no clear D. CDR1 is SQVTM, CDR2 ANQGSEA, per germline. This CDR3 is 11 amino acids long. Trimming stripped 4 bases from V and 2 bases from J, with 5 bases between. CDR3 in DNA: TGCAGCGTTGTTGGCAACACTGAAGCTTTCTTT. As protein: CSVVGNTEAFF.

V and J are TRBV5-1 and TRBJ2-7; 11 bases fit TRBD1. Losses at the gene ends were 3 bases for V and 6 bases for J; bases not matched to a gene: 2. Per germline, CDR1 SGHRS and CDR2 YFSETQ. CDR3 size: 13 residues. The CDR3 DNA reads TGCGCCAGCAGCTCGGACAGGGGGCTCGAGCAGTACTTC. Protein: CASSSDRGLEQYF.

The J gene is TRBJ1-2, the V gene TRBV19; the match to TRBD1 covers 9 bases. CDR1 is LNHDA, CDR2 SQIVND, per germline (reference sequence). CDR3 length: 15 residues. V lost 1 base to trimming and J lost 8 bases; unmatched junction nucleotides: 8. The CDR3 region has the DNA TGTGCCAGTAGTATAGCGGGACAGGGTACGCGAGGCTACACCTTC. Its protein product is CASSIAGQGTRGYTF. Looking up the rest from reference TRBV19 and TRBJ1-2 gives the full variable domain: DGGITQSPKYLFRKEGQNVTLSCEQNLNHDAMYWYRQDPGQGLRLIYYSQIVNDFQKGDIAEGYSVSREKKESFPLTVTSAQKNPTAFYLCASSIAGQGTRGYTFGSGTRLTVV.